This entry features one TCR beta chain sequence. Its antigen remains unknown. The sample belongs to a study of cytomegalovirus exposure and HLA in healthy donors. Primers: 60 Vbeta forward and 13 Jbeta reverse. Profiled with immunoSEQ multiplex PCR; TCRdb holds only in-frame clones, not every one. The sample lists approximately 220,000 clones, 82% occurring once. Deletions cut 4 bases from V and 4 bases from J, with 13 bases between. Germline V gene data show CDR1 as KGHSH and CDR2 as LQKENI. The CDR3 has 14 amino acids. Regarding the study as a whole: On later analysis, the bulk of CMV-associated TCR beta chains appeared to be HLA-restricted. Per published reports, the classifier diagnosed cytomegalovirus status with high specificity and sensitivity. Most observed TCR sequences were rare, whereas some public TCRs were detected in many donors.

These donors, healthy bone marrow donors, were studied. The V and J genes are TRBV18 and TRBJ2-5; the D is unclear. Sequenced: PBMCs. This TCR came from a man aged 35 to 55 in good health and CMV-seropositive. CDR3 amino acids: CASSQFTVPETQYF. Written as DNA, the CDR3 is TGTGCCAGCTCACAGTTTACAGTCCCAGAGACCCAGTACTTC. Filled out from reference TRBV18 and TRBJ2-5, the complete variable domain reads NAGVMQNPRHLVRRRGQEARLRCSPMKGHSHVYWYRQLPEEGLKFMVYLQKENIIDESGMPKERFSAEFPKEGPSILRIQQVVRGDSAAYFCASSQFTVPETQYFGPGTRLLVL.